A single sample is the source of the 30 T cell receptor beta chains below, sequenced in a study of vaccination and CD4 T cells after COVID-19. The Oncomine TCR Beta short-read assay was applied to DNA of cultured CD4+ T cells. Each CDR3 protein gets one entry after TCRdb re-called the PCR reads with MiXCR. Of about 20,000 distinct CDR3 sequences in the sample, roughly 40% were seen once. The treatment here: roughly 10-day PBMC culture with coronavirus spike peptide pools or control peptides (ViraFEST assay). What these receptors recognize is not known. Sequencing was performed on CD4+ T cells from blood, cultured in vitro, taken before SARS-CoV-2 vaccination. The receptors derive from a human donor who received a COVID-19 vaccine.

The chain couples TRBV24-1 to TRBJ2-3; 8 bases are shared with TRBD2. This CDR3 contains 16 residues. Germline V CDR1 and CDR2: KGHDR, SFDVKD. Germline trimming cut 4 bases from V and 6 bases from J; bases unmatched to any gene: 11. CDR3 sequence reads: CATSDSLTSDVDTQYF. CDR3 sequence (DNA): TGTGCCACCAGTGACTCGTTGACTAGCGATGTGGATACGCAGTATTTT.

The rearrangement links TRBV7-9 to TRBJ1-1; D gene unclear. V lost 5 bases, J lost 7 bases, and 17 bases lay in between. The CDR3 totals 14 residues. The germline V gene has CDR1 SEHNR and CDR2 FQNEAQ (reference sequence). The CDR3 nucleotides are TGTGCCAGCAGCCCCTTTGAGGTCCGTAATGAAGCTTTCTTT. Residues: CASSPFEVRNEAFF.

This clonotype was picked up a small number of times. This chain connects TRBV25-1 to TRBJ2-7; the D is unclear. Trimming pared 2 bases from V and 10 bases from J, leaving 9 bases between. Per the germline V gene, CDR1 is MGHDK and CDR2 is SYGVNS. This CDR3 is 11 amino acids long. The CDR3 DNA reads as TGTGCCAGCAGTGAAGTCCCTGGTCAGTACTTC. It yields the protein CASSEVPGQYF.

V and J are TRBV7-8 and TRBJ2-3; the D is unclear. This CDR3 is built from 14 residues. V was cut by 1 base and J by 1 base, with 6 bases left in between. CDR1 is SGHVS, CDR2 FQNEAQ, per germline. CDR3 loop: CASSLETRTDTQYF. The CDR3 nucleotides read TGTGCCAGCAGCTTAGAGACTCGCACAGATACGCAGTATTTT. Variable domain in full (rest from reference TRBV7-8 and TRBJ2-3): GAGVSQSPRYKVAKRGQDVALRCDPISGHVSLFWYQQALGQGPEFLTYFQNEAQLDKSGLPSDRFFAERPEGSVSTLKIQRTQQEDSAVYLCASSLETRTDTQYFGPGTRLTVL.

The chain couples TRBV7-3 to TRBJ2-1; D gene uncertain. V was clipped by 1 base and J by 9 bases, with 10 bases between them. The CDR3 consists of 13 residues. Germline CDR1 SGHTA, CDR2 FQGTGA. CDR3 coding DNA: TGTGCCAGCAGCTTAAGTGTCGGTGGTGAGCAGTTCTTC. It is translated as CASSLSVGGEQFF.

The chain recombines TRBV7-7 with TRBJ1-2; 8 positions agree with TRBD1. CDR3 length: 16 residues. V lost 2 bases and J lost 2; bases outside the gene matches: 7. Germline CDR1 reads SSHAT; CDR2 reads FNYEAQ (reference sequence). Here the CDR3 reads CASSLPRDRLNYGYTF. The CDR3 bases are TGTGCCAGCAGCTTACCCCGGGACAGGCTGAACTATGGCTACACCTTC.

V usage is TRBV30 and J usage is TRBJ2-2; unclear D gene. The germline CDR1 and CDR2 sequences are GTSNPN and SVGIG (reference sequence). Trimming shortened V by 1 base and J by 1 base, and 7 bases separated the two germline ends. This CDR3 spans 14 amino acids. The CDR3 reads CAWSAGRNTGELFF. DNA for the CDR3: TGTGCCTGGAGTGCTGGGCGGAACACCGGGGAGCTGTTTTTT.

The chain links TRBV20-1 to TRBJ2-7, with 7 bases that match TRBD1. Germline V gives CDR1 DFQATT, CDR2 SNEGSKA (reference sequence). This CDR3 is built from 13 residues. V shed 3 bases, J shed 3 bases, and the junction held 5 bases outside the gene matches. Here the CDR3 reads CSASRDRVYEQYF. CDR3 sequence (DNA): TGCAGTGCTAGCAGAGACAGGGTCTACGAGCAGTACTTC.

This sequence joins TRBV7-3 and TRBJ2-6; D ambiguous. Germline assignment: CDR1 SGHTA and CDR2 FQGTGA. Trimming took off 5 bases at V and 3 bases at J, with 14 bases between the two ends. The CDR3 has 16 residues. The CDR3 loop reads CASSQTVRVGANVLTF. The CDR3 coding sequence is TGTGCCAGCAGCCAAACGGTTAGGGTTGGGGCCAACGTCCTGACTTTC. Full variable domain (remainder filled in from reference TRBV7-3 and TRBJ2-6): GAGVSQTPSNKVTEKGKYVELRCDPISGHTALYWYRQSLGQGPEFLIYFQGTGAADDSGLPNDRFFAVRPEGSVSTLKIQRTERGDSAVYLCASSQTVRVGANVLTFGAGSRLTVL.

V gene TRBV7-2 combines with J gene TRBJ2-2; 12 bases line up with TRBD2. Looked up from germline, CDR1 is SGHTA and CDR2 is FQGNSA. After removal of 3 bases from V and 2 bases from J, the junction contained 7 bases not matched to a gene. The CDR3 length is 18 residues. Written as DNA, the CDR3 is TGTGCCAGCAGCTTGAGACTAGCGGGGGTCCTAAACACCGGGGAGCTGTTTTTT. Translated, it gives CASSLRLAGVLNTGELFF.

The CDR3 nucleotides are TGTGCCAGCAGTTTATCGGAGTCCTACGAGCAGTACTTC. This codes for CASSLSESYEQYF. V usage is TRBV12-3 or TRBV12-4 and J usage is TRBJ2-7; D unresolved. CDR3 length equals 13 residues. V lost 2 bases to trimming and J lost 1 base, with 6 bases between them.

The CDR3 here is CASSSEGSSQPQHF. CDR3 coding DNA: TGTGCCAGCAGTTCTGAGGGGAGTAGTCAGCCCCAGCATTTT. The rearrangement links TRBV6-5 to TRBJ1-5, with D possibly being TRBD1 (5 bases). V gave up 4 bases and J gave up 6 bases, with 13 bases separating them. In germline, CDR1 is MNHEY, CDR2 SVGAGI. The CDR3 length is 14 residues.

The rearrangement uses TRBV7-9 and TRBJ1-1, with 7 nucleotides matching TRBD1. The CDR3 is made up of 13 amino acids. Germline V gene data show CDR1 as SEHNR and CDR2 as FQNEAQ (reference sequence). V lost 5 bases to trimming and J lost 4 bases; unmatched junction nucleotides: 4. The DNA for the CDR3 is TGTGCCAGCAGCAGTGGACAGGCCACTGAAGCTTTCTTT. It translates to CASSSGQATEAFF.

The chain employs TRBV12-3 or TRBV12-4 and TRBJ2-1; 9 bases align to TRBD2. The CDR3 contains 15 residues. Unmatched junction bases numbered 4, after V lost 6 bases and J lost 1 base. The DNA for the CDR3 is TGTGCCAGCAGCCGACTAGCGGTTTCCTACAATGAGCAGTTCTTC. Translation: CASSRLAVSYNEQFF.

This chain links TRBV19 with TRBJ1-5; no clear D. This CDR3 comprises 13 residues. Deletions cut 11 bases from V and 3 bases from J, with 14 bases between. Germline loops: CDR1 LNHDA, CDR2 SQIVND (reference sequence). CDR3 protein: CAVRRSDNQPQHF. CDR3 bases: TGTGCCGTTAGGCGGTCAGACAATCAGCCCCAGCATTTT.

The chain uses TRBV21-1 and TRBJ1-2; TRBD1 was called by the table and not checked on the DNA. TRBV21-1 counts as a pseudogene. The CDR3 covers 13 residues. The CDR3 nucleotides read TGTGCCAGCAGCTCCCGAAGGACCTATGGCTACACCTTC. Its translation is CASSSRRTYGYTF.

The J gene is TRBJ2-5, the V gene TRBV14, with D uncertain. The CDR3 sequence is 14 residues long. In germline, CDR1 is SGHDN, CDR2 FVKESK. Trimming took 2 bases from V and 4 from J, leaving 11 bases between them. CDR3 coding DNA: TGTGCCAGCAGCCAACGTATTGGGTCAGAGACCCAGTACTTC. It translates to CASSQRIGSETQYF.

The chain joins TRBV6-1 to TRBJ1-6, with TRBD1 as a possible D gene (6 bases). CDR3 length: 14 residues. CDR1 and CDR2 (germline): MNHNS, SASEGT. Trimming pared 10 bases from V and 5 bases from J, leaving 15 bases between. The CDR3 loop is CATRSGGNNSPLHF. CDR3 DNA sequence: TGTGCCACCCGCTCGGGGGGCAATAATTCACCCCTCCACTTT.

The chain combines TRBV7-8 with TRBJ1-1; D is unresolved. The CDR3 spans 17 residues. In germline, CDR1 is SGHVS, CDR2 FQNEAQ. V was clipped by 0 bases and J by 0 bases, with 14 bases between them. CDR3 amino acids: CASSLAPWEGMNTEAFF. The CDR3, as DNA: TGTGCCAGCAGCTTAGCCCCCTGGGAGGGAATGAACACTGAAGCTTTCTTT.

CDR3 amino acids: CSARPRGSGTIYEQYF. The CDR3 bases are TGCAGTGCTAGGCCTAGGGGGAGCGGAACTATCTACGAGCAGTACTTC. The rearrangement joins TRBV20-1 to TRBJ2-7; maybe TRBD1 (6 bases). Per germline, CDR1 DFQATT and CDR2 SNEGSKA (reference sequence). Trimming shortened V by 3 bases and J by 3 bases, and 21 bases separated the two germline ends. The CDR3 length is 16 residues.

The chain is built from TRBV18 and TRBJ1-1; D gene unclear. Germline V gene lookup returns CDR1 KGHSH and CDR2 LQKENI. Trimming took 2 bases from V and 1 from J, leaving 8 bases between them. The CDR3 totals 14 residues. The CDR3 spells CASSPEDSNTEAFF. CDR3 DNA sequence: TGTGCCAGCTCACCAGAGGACTCGAACACTGAAGCTTTCTTT. Together with reference TRBV18 and TRBJ1-1, the CDR3 gives the full variable domain: NAGVMQNPRHLVRRRGQEARLRCSPMKGHSHVYWYRQLPEEGLKFMVYLQKENIIDESGMPKERFSAEFPKEGPSILRIQQVVRGDSAAYFCASSPEDSNTEAFFGQGTRLTVV.

The genes are TRBV5-1 and TRBJ1-6, with TRBD1 matching 7 bases. The CDR3 totals 13 residues. Germline CDR1 and CDR2: SGHRS and YFSETQ. The V and J ends lost 4 bases and 10 bases, in that order; junction bases with no gene match: 5. The CDR3 DNA is TGCGCCAGCAGCAGGGACAGCAGATCACCCCTCCACTTT. Translated: CASSRDSRSPLHF. Combining the CDR3 with reference TRBV5-1 and TRBJ1-6 gives the whole variable domain KAGVTQTPRYLIKTRGQQVTLSCSPISGHRSVSWYQQTPGQGLQFLFEYFSETQRNKGNFPGRFSGRQFSNSRSEMNVSTLELGDSALYLCASSRDSRSPLHFGNGTRLTVT.

This chain uses TRBV9 with TRBJ1-6; TRBD1 might be the D (6 bases). CDR3 length: 15 residues. The germline V and J ends were trimmed by 0 bases and 9 bases, with 13 bases remaining between them. The germline gives CDR1 SGDLS, CDR2 YYNGEE. The DNA for the CDR3 is TGTGCCAGCAGCGTAGGGGGCAGGGGTGCTTCACCCCTCCACTTT. Translation: CASSVGGRGASPLHF. The variable domain in full, with the rest retrieved from reference TRBV9 and TRBJ1-6, is DSGVTQTPKHLITATGQRVTLRCSPRSGDLSVYWYQQSLDQGLQFLIQYYNGEERAKGNILERFSAQQFPDLHSELNLSSLELGDSALYFCASSVGGRGASPLHFGNGTRLTVT.

The gene calls are TRBV5-4 and TRBJ2-1, with 14 positions matching TRBD2. V lost 6 bases, J lost 7 bases, and 9 bases stayed unmatched. Germline V gives CDR1 SGHNT, CDR2 YYREEE (reference sequence). There are 16 residues in the CDR3. The CDR3 DNA reads as TGTGCCAGCAACCGAAGGACTAGCGGGGGGAGGAATGAGCAGTTCTTC. Translating gives CASNRRTSGGRNEQFF.

V gene TRBV18 combines with J gene TRBJ1-5; D is possibly TRBD1 (5 bases). Trimming cost V 8 bases and J 2 bases, with 16 bases left between them. The CDR3 extends over 15 amino acids. Germline V lookup: CDR1 KGHSH, CDR2 LQKENI. The CDR3, as DNA: TGTGCCAGCGGCAGCGGGGGAGTGGGCAATCAGCCCCAGCATTTT. Encoded protein: CASGSGGVGNQPQHF.

This chain links TRBV14 with TRBJ1-5; 8 nucleotides agree with TRBD1. Trimming at V came to 0 bases and at J to 0 bases, leaving 13 bases not matched to a gene. The length of the CDR3 is 20 residues. Germline V gene sequence: CDR1 SGHDN, CDR2 FVKESK. This chain's CDR3 is CASSQDRTLHRGDSNQPQHF. In DNA, the CDR3 is TGTGCCAGCAGCCAAGATCGCACACTTCACAGGGGGGATAGCAATCAGCCCCAGCATTTT.

The gene calls are TRBV19 and TRBJ2-6; D possibly uses TRBD1 or TRBD2 (7 bases each). Trimming cost V 5 bases and J 9 bases, with 20 bases left between them. The CDR3 has 16 amino acids. Germline CDR1 and CDR2: LNHDA and SQIVND (reference sequence). CDR3: CASSPDPGRGLNVLTF. Written as DNA, the CDR3 is TGTGCCAGTAGTCCTGACCCAGGGAGGGGGCTCAACGTCCTGACTTTC. The whole variable domain, filled in from reference TRBV19 and TRBJ2-6, reads DGGITQSPKYLFRKEGQNVTLSCEQNLNHDAMYWYRQDPGQGLRLIYYSQIVNDFQKGDIAEGYSVSREKKESFPLTVTSAQKNPTAFYLCASSPDPGRGLNVLTFGAGSRLTVL.

This sequence joins TRBV20-1 and TRBJ2-3; 7 positions agree with TRBD2. V lost 3 bases, J lost 0 bases, and 6 bases stayed unmatched. Looked up from germline, CDR1 is DFQATT and CDR2 is SNEGSKA (reference sequence). This CDR3 spans 15 amino acids. The DNA for the CDR3 is TGCAGTGCTAGCTCTGCGGGGGTCAGCACAGATACGCAGTATTTT. Its protein is CSASSAGVSTDTQYF.

In the case of this clonotype: Germline is not matched at one junction end, which may reflect a read error. The chain employs TRBV5-3 and TRBJ1-5; D possibly corresponds to TRBD1 (5 bases). TRBV5-3 is marked as an open reading frame, function uncertain. This CDR3 has 17 amino acids. The CDR3 loop reads CASSLRDSRYSNQPQHF. DNA of the CDR3: TGTGCCAGCAGCTTAAGAGACAGCCGATATAGCAATCAGCCCCAGCATTTT.

This clonotype was found a few times. This chain uses TRBV7-8 with TRBJ2-1; D is uncertain. The CDR3 runs 10 residues. Germline assignment: CDR1 SGHVS and CDR2 FQNEAQ. V shed 5 bases and J shed 15 bases, with 11 bases lying between them. Written as DNA, the CDR3 is TGTGCCAGCAGCCACGATAGTCTGTTCTTC. It yields the protein CASSHDSLFF.